These 31 T cell receptor beta chains were sequenced from one sample in a study of blood T cell repertoires in COVID-19. The method was immunoSEQ multiplex PCR; TCRdb's version includes in-frame clones alone and lacks a portion of them. The table includes around 250,000 clones, 70% to 90% detected once. Sequenced: PBMCs or T cells enriched from blood (not recorded which). Every receptor here comes from a woman aged 50 to 60 who had recovered from COVID-19.

This clone was seen ten or more times. The genes are TRBV4-1 and TRBJ1-3; D gene ambiguous. Germline V gene lookup returns CDR1 MGHRA and CDR2 YSYEKL. The V gene lost 0 bases and the J gene lost 2 bases, with 8 bases spanning the gap. The CDR3 has 15 amino acids. The CDR3 DNA reads as TGCGCCAGCAGCCAAGATCTTACAACTGGAAACACCATATATTTT. Protein sequence: CASSQDLTTGNTIYF.

This clone was detected once. The junction and the germline gene differ at one end; a read error may be behind it. This chain uses TRBV28 with TRBJ1-2; D is unresolved. CDR3 length: 15 amino acids. CDR1 and CDR2 from the germline V gene are MDHEN and SYDVKM. CDR3 region: CASSLSRGLLGGYTF. CDR3 nucleotide sequence: TGTGCCAGCAGCTTATCCCGGGGTCTCCTTGGGGGCTACACCTTC.

The V gene is TRBV5-5, the J gene TRBJ2-5; 11 positions agree with TRBD1. Germline CDR1 reads SGHKS; CDR2 reads YYEKEE (reference sequence). This CDR3 has 15 residues. V dropped 1 base and J dropped 4; count of bases not matched to a gene: 3. The CDR3: CASSLFGTGGETQYF. CDR3 DNA: TGTGCCAGCAGCTTGTTCGGGACAGGGGGAGAGACCCAGTACTTC. The entire variable domain, with the rest obtained from reference TRBV5-5 and TRBJ2-5, is as follows: DAGVTQSPTHLIKTRGQQVTLRCSPISGHKSVSWYQQVLGQGPQFIFQYYEKEERGRGNFPDRFSARQFPNYSSELNVNALLLGDSALYLCASSLFGTGGETQYFGPGTRLLVL.

The chain joins TRBV11-3 to TRBJ2-2; no clear D gene. Deletions cut 2 bases from V and 0 bases from J, with 4 bases between. The CDR3 loop spans 14 amino acids. Germline CDR1 is SGHNT and CDR2 is YENEEA. CDR3 nucleotide sequence: TGTGCCAGCAGCTTAAGCCCGAACACCGGGGAGCTGTTTTTT. It codes for CASSLSPNTGELFF.

The J gene is TRBJ1-1, the V gene TRBV7-8; D might be TRBD1 (5 bases). CDR3 size: 15 residues. V lost 3 bases and J 1 base, leaving 12 bases between the germline ends. The germline V gene encodes CDR1 SGHVS and CDR2 FQNEAQ. CDR3 nucleotides: TGTGCCAGCAGCTTCGGGACTTGGGGGAACACTGAAGCTTTCTTT. It is translated as CASSFGTWGNTEAFF.

This clone has only one observation. This chain joins TRBV5-1 and TRBJ2-3; 8 nucleotides agree with TRBD2. The V gene end was trimmed by 1 base and the J gene end by 1 base; junction bases not matched to a gene: 5. This CDR3 spans 16 amino acids. The germline gives CDR1 SGHRS, CDR2 YFSETQ. CDR3 nucleotide sequence: TGCGCCAGCAGCTTGAGAGCGGGAGCAGGCACAGATACGCAGTATTTT. Translation: CASSLRAGAGTDTQYF.

This chain joins TRBV29-1 and TRBJ1-1; 10 bases align to TRBD1. The CDR3 loop spans 14 amino acids. Germline trimming cut 0 bases from V and 5 bases from J; bases unmatched to any gene: 3. Germline values: CDR1 SQVTM, CDR2 ANQGSEA. The CDR3 DNA is TGCAGCGTTGAAGACTGGGACAGGGGTACTGAAGCTTTCTTT. It codes for CSVEDWDRGTEAFF.

About this clone: Other nucleotide sequences in the sample specify the same CDR3. This chain links TRBV28 with TRBJ1-5, with no clear D. V was trimmed by 2 bases and J by 7 bases, leaving 6 bases between them. From germline, CDR1 is MDHEN and CDR2 SYDVKM. The CDR3 has 12 residues. CDR3 amino acids: CASSLMSQPQHF. The CDR3 nucleotides read TGTGCCAGCAGTTTAATGAGCCAGCCCCAGCATTTT.

The CDR3 protein is CASSLSQGPRSNTIYF. In nucleotides, the CDR3 is TGTGCCAGCAGTTTATCTCAGGGGCCCAGGAGCAACACCATATATTTT. V gene TRBV28 combines with J gene TRBJ1-3; possibly TRBD1 for D (6 bases). The V gene lost 1 base and the J gene lost 7 bases, with 17 bases spanning the gap. The CDR3 loop spans 16 amino acids. Germline V gene lookup returns CDR1 MDHEN and CDR2 SYDVKM.

The rearrangement uses TRBV29-1 and TRBJ1-2; TRBD1 aligns across 7 bases. With V trimmed by 0 bases and J by 3 bases, 10 bases remained unmatched. Germline V gene lookup returns CDR1 SQVTM and CDR2 ANQGSEA. The CDR3 length is 16 residues. The DNA for the CDR3 is TGCAGCGTTGAAGATCTGAGGGACAGCAGCTACTATGGCTACACCTTC. Its protein product is CSVEDLRDSSYYGYTF.

V and J are TRBV3-1 (or the pseudogene TRBV3-2) and TRBJ1-5; D unclear. There are 14 residues in the CDR3. Trimming cost V 1 base and J 1 base, with 5 bases left between them. Germline V gives CDR1 LGHDT, CDR2 YNNKEL (reference sequence). The CDR3: CASSQGESNQPQHF. Here the CDR3 DNA reads TGTGCCAGCAGCCAAGGGGAGAGCAATCAGCCCCAGCATTTT.

The V call is TRBV27, the J call TRBJ2-3; perhaps TRBD2 as D (6 bases). Germline CDR1 and CDR2: MNHEY and SMNVEV (reference sequence). V lost 8 bases and J lost 5, with 17 bases in between. This CDR3 is 14 amino acids long. Here the CDR3 DNA reads TGTGCCAGCGCCACCGGGGGTATACAAGATACGCAGTATTTT. It yields the protein CASATGGIQDTQYF.

This clone was detected once. The chain combines TRBV28 with TRBJ1-5; 7 bases map to TRBD1. After removal of 6 bases from V and 6 bases from J, the junction contained 2 bases not matched to a gene. The CDR3 has 12 residues. The germline V gene encodes CDR1 MDHEN and CDR2 SYDVKM. CDR3 amino acids: CASRQGGQPQHF. CDR3 coding DNA: TGTGCCAGCAGGCAGGGGGGTCAGCCCCAGCATTTT.

The J gene is TRBJ2-3, the V gene TRBV9; weak D call: TRBD2 (6 bases). CDR1 SGDLS and CDR2 YYNGEE come from the germline V gene. V was shortened by 2 bases and J by 4 bases, with 11 bases between the two germline ends. The CDR3 length is 14 residues. Here the CDR3 reads CASSVGRSSDTQYF. CDR3 coding DNA: TGTGCCAGCAGCGTGGGGAGGTCCTCAGATACGCAGTATTTT. The full variable domain, in which reference TRBV9 and TRBJ2-3 provide the parts outside the CDR3, is DSGVTQTPKHLITATGQRVTLRCSPRSGDLSVYWYQQSLDQGLQFLIQYYNGEERAKGNILERFSAQQFPDLHSELNLSSLELGDSALYFCASSVGRSSDTQYFGPGTRLTVL.

V and J are TRBV19 and TRBJ2-1; 7 positions match TRBD2. CDR1 is LNHDA, CDR2 SQIVND, per germline (reference sequence). With 5 bases clipped from V and 3 bases from J, the junction kept 10 bases outside the gene matches. There are 16 residues in the CDR3. The CDR3 region is CASSSSPAGFYNEQFF. DNA of the CDR3: TGTGCCAGTAGTTCTTCCCCAGCGGGGTTCTACAATGAGCAGTTCTTC.

The chain links TRBV9 to TRBJ2-1; D not certain. Trimming stripped 1 base from V and 5 bases from J, with 4 bases between. The CDR3 is 12 residues long. Germline V gene lookup returns CDR1 SGDLS and CDR2 YYNGEE. CDR3 loop: CASSVLDNEQFF. CDR3 DNA sequence: TGTGCCAGCAGCGTATTAGACAATGAGCAGTTCTTC.

This sequence joins TRBV6-5 and TRBJ2-7; perhaps TRBD1 as D (5 bases). The germline V gene encodes CDR1 MNHEY and CDR2 SVGAGI. This CDR3 spans 15 amino acids. Trimming stripped 3 bases from V and 0 bases from J, with 12 bases between. The CDR3 DNA is TGTGCCAGCAGTTATGGGGCGGCAAGCTCCTACGAGCAGTACTTC. Translated: CASSYGAASSYEQYF.

The count of this clone is one. The chain combines TRBV2 with TRBJ1-2; D gene ambiguous. Germline values: CDR1 SNHLY, CDR2 FYNNEI. The CDR3 loop spans 14 amino acids. Trimming cost V 0 bases and J 7 bases, with 12 bases left between them. CDR3 nucleotides: TGTGCCAGCAGTGAAGCTGGAGGGCGGCTTGGCTACACCTTC. Translating it yields CASSEAGGRLGYTF.

The J gene is TRBJ1-1, the V gene TRBV5-4; 9 bases are a match to TRBD1. V shed 3 bases, J shed 1 base, and the junction held 4 bases outside the gene matches. This CDR3 is 15 amino acids long. Germline V lookup: CDR1 SGHNT, CDR2 YYREEE (reference sequence). Here the CDR3 DNA reads TGTGCCAGCAGCTGGCCGGGACAGGGGAACACTGAAGCTTTCTTT. Amino acids: CASSWPGQGNTEAFF.

The J gene is TRBJ2-7, the V gene TRBV29-1, with TRBD2 matching 7 bases. The CDR3 consists of 12 residues. V trimming: 3 bases; J trimming: 7 bases; junction bases outside the gene matches: 6. Germline CDR1 and CDR2: SQVTM and ANQGSEA. The chain's CDR3 is CSVERGGTEQYF. CDR3 nucleotide sequence: TGCAGCGTTGAGAGGGGAGGGACGGAGCAGTACTTC.

The V gene is TRBV4-1, the J gene TRBJ2-3; 15 bases align to TRBD2. V was pared by 3 bases and J by 3 bases, with 1 base of the junction left unmatched. The CDR3 has 16 amino acids. Germline lookup yields CDR1 MGHRA and CDR2 YSYEKL. In DNA, the CDR3 is TGCGCCAGCAGCCACGGGACTAGCGGGAGGACAGATACGCAGTATTTT. It codes for CASSHGTSGRTDTQYF.

The chain has TRBV5-1 and TRBJ1-2; TRBD1 matches at 7 bases. CDR1 SGHRS and CDR2 YFSETQ come from the germline V gene. With V trimmed by 3 bases and J by 4 bases, 9 bases remained unmatched. The length of the CDR3 is 15 residues. Here the CDR3 reads CASSSVTGPGYGYTF. Here the CDR3 DNA reads TGCGCCAGCAGCTCCGTGACAGGGCCGGGCTATGGCTACACCTTC.

The table lists this clone with a count of one. The junction differs from germline at one of its ends, possibly a read error. The V call is TRBV7-3, the J call TRBJ2-7, with 9 bases fitting TRBD2. CDR1 is SGHTA, CDR2 FQGTGA, per germline. The CDR3 is 15 residues long. The CDR3 DNA is TGTGCCAGCAGGTTAACTAGCGGGCAGACCTACGAGCAGTACTTC. Protein: CASRLTSGQTYEQYF.

This rearrangement joins TRBV6-5 to TRBJ2-5; maybe TRBD1 (5 bases). Germline V lookup: CDR1 MNHEY, CDR2 SVGAGI. The CDR3 is made up of 16 amino acids. Trimming shortened V by 2 bases and J by 5 bases, and 18 bases separated the two germline ends. The CDR3 DNA follows: TGTGCCAGCAGTTACGGATGGGGCTTGAATGGGGAGACCCAGTACTTC. Translated: CASSYGWGLNGETQYF.

This clone was recorded only once. V is TRBV28 and J is TRBJ2-3; maybe TRBD2 (6 bases). Germline V gives CDR1 MDHEN, CDR2 SYDVKM. The CDR3 consists of 13 residues. Trimming took off 7 bases at V and 1 base at J, with 9 bases between the two ends. CDR3 sequence (DNA): TGTGCCAGCATAACGGGAGGCACAGATACGCAGTATTTT. It is translated as CASITGGTDTQYF.

The CDR3: CASSSLAGLAKNIQYF. The CDR3, as DNA: TGCGCCAGCAGCTCCTTAGCGGGATTAGCCAAAAACATTCAGTACTTC. The chain carries TRBV5-1 and TRBJ2-4; the match to TRBD2 covers 8 bases. Per germline, CDR1 SGHRS and CDR2 YFSETQ. V was clipped by 3 bases and J by 0 bases; unmatched bases: 5. This CDR3 comprises 16 residues.

This chain connects TRBV4-2 to TRBJ2-1; TRBD2 matches at 7 bases. Germline assignment: CDR1 LGHNA and CDR2 YNFKEQ. V lost 8 bases, J lost 8 bases, and 6 bases stayed unmatched. CDR3 size: 12 residues. Here the CDR3 DNA reads TGTGCCAGCGGGACTACCCGGGATGAGCAGTTCTTC. This translates into CASGTTRDEQFF.

The gene calls are TRBV6-6 and TRBJ1-2; D remains ambiguous. This CDR3 contains 14 residues. With 7 bases removed from V and 3 bases from J, the gap between germline ends came to 15 bases. Germline lookup yields CDR1 MNHNY and CDR2 SVGAGI (reference sequence). This CDR3 is CASTQTGDDYGYTF. CDR3 DNA sequence: TGTGCCAGCACTCAAACCGGGGATGACTATGGCTACACCTTC.

This clone appeared once. The J gene is TRBJ2-1, the V gene TRBV5-4, with 8 bases identical to TRBD1. V trimming: 2 bases; J trimming: 8 bases; junction bases outside the gene matches: 9. Germline CDR1 reads SGHNT; CDR2 reads YYREEE (reference sequence). The CDR3 totals 15 residues. The CDR3 bases are TGTGCCAGCAGCTTATCCGGACAGGGAACGGATGAGCAGTTCTTC. Its translation: CASSLSGQGTDEQFF.

The gene calls are TRBV2 and TRBJ2-7, with a weak D call TRBD1 (5 bases). Trimming removed 7 bases at V and 4 bases at J, with 20 bases between. This CDR3 is 15 amino acids long. Per germline, CDR1 SNHLY and CDR2 FYNNEI. This CDR3 is CASTARRRVMYEQYF. The CDR3 DNA reads TGTGCCAGCACCGCTAGACGCAGGGTTATGTACGAGCAGTACTTC.

This clone was recorded only once. V is TRBV10-3 and J is TRBJ1-1; no clear D. The CDR3 extends over 15 amino acids. Germline CDR1 is ENHRY and CDR2 is SYGVKD. V was shortened by 0 bases and J by 4 bases, with 12 bases between the two germline ends. CDR3 sequence (DNA): TGTGCCATCAGTGAGTCTGAGGTCAGTGGCACTGAAGCTTTCTTT. Translation gives CAISESEVSGTEAFF.